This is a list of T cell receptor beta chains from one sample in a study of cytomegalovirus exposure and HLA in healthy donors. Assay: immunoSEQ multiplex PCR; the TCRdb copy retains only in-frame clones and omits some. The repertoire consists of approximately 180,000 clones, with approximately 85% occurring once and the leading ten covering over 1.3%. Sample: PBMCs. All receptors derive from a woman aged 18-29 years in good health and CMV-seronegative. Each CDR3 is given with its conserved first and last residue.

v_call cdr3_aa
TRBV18 CASSPMAGELNEQFF
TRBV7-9 CASSLGAGGATNYGYTF
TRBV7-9 CASRPQGAEGTEAFF
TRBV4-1 CASSQTGLQSPQHF
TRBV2 CASQAGGTKGAYGYTF
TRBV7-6 CASSLGLEGSSEAFF
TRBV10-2 CASRQGPEQYF
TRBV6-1 CASSVQGIHNEQFF
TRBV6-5 CASSRGGHYEQYF
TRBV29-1 CSVVWGGTEAFF
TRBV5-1 CASSLTVANTGELFF
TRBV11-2 CASSSVGEAFF
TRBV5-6 CASSLTGEVDEKLFF
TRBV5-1 CASSLAGSGDGYTF
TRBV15 CATSTERQGHGYTF
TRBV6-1 CASRGQRYEQYF
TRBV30 CAWSVPRAYNSPLHF